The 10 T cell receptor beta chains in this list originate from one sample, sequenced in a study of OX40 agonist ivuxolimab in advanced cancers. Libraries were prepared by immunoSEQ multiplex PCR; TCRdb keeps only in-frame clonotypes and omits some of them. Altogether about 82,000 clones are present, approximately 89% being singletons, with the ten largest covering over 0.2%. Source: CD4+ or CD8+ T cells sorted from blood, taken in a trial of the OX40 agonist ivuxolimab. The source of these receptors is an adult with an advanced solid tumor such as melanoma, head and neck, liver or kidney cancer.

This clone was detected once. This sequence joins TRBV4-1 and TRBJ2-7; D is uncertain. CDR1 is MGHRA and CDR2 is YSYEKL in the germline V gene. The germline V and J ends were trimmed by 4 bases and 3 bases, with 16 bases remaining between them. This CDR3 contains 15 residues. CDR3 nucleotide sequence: TGCGCCAGCAGCCTCGCCCAATGGTCCAACTACGAGCAGTACTTC. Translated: CASSLAQWSNYEQYF.

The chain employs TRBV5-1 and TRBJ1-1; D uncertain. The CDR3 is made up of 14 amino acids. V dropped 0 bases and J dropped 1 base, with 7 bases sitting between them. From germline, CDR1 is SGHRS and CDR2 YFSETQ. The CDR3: CASSLDTTNTEAFF. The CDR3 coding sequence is TGCGCCAGCAGCTTGGACACAACGAACACTGAAGCTTTCTTT.

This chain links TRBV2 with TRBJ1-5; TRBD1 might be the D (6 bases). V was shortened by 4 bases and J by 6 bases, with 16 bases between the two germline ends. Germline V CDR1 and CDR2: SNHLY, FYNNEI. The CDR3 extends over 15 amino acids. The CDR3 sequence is CASSASGGGGQPQHF. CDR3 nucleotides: TGTGCCAGCAGTGCCAGTGGGGGAGGGGGTCAGCCCCAGCATTTT. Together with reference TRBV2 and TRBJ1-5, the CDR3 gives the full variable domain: EPEVTQTPSHQVTQMGQEVILRCVPISNHLYFYWYRQILGQKVEFLVSFYNNEISEKSEIFDDQFSVERPDGSNFTLKIRSTKLEDSAMYFCASSASGGGGQPQHFGDGTRLSIL.

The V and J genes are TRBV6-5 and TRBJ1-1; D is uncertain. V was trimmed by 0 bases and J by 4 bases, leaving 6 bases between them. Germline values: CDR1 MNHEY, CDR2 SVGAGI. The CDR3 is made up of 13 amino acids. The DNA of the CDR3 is TGTGCCAGCAGTTACTCGACATCCACTGAAGCTTTCTTT. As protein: CASSYSTSTEAFF.

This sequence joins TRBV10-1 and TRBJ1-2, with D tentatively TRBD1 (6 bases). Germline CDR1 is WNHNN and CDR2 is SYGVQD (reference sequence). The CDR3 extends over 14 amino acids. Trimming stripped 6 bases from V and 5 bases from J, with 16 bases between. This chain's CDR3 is CASRKGQPLYGYTF. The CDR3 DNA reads TGCGCCAGCAGAAAAGGACAGCCACTATATGGCTACACCTTC.

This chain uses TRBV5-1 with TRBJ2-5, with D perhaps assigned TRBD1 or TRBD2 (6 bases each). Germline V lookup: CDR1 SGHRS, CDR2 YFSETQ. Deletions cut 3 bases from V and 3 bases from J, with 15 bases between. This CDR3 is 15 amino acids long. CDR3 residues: CASSSAPGAEETQYF. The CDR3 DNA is TGCGCCAGCAGCTCCGCTCCGGGGGCCGAAGAGACCCAGTACTTC.

The CDR3 DNA follows: TGTGCCAGTAGTATACAGCCCGGGCTGGCTGAAGCTTTCTTT. It specifies CASSIQPGLAEAFF. J is TRBJ1-1 and V is TRBV19; D uncertain. Germline V gene sequence: CDR1 LNHDA, CDR2 SQIVND (reference sequence). The CDR3 is 14 amino acids. The germline V and J ends were trimmed by 2 bases and 6 bases, with 13 bases remaining between them.

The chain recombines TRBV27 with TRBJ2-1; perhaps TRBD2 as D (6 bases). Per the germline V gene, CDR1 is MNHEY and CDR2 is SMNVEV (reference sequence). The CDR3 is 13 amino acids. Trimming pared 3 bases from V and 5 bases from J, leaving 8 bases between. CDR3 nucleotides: TGTGCCAGCAGTTTTTGGAGGGACAATGAGCAGTTCTTC. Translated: CASSFWRDNEQFF.

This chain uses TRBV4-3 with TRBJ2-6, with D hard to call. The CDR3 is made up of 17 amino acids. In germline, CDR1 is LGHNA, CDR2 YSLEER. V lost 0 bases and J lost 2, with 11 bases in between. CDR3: CASSQDIPGPGANVLTF. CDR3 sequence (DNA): TGCGCCAGCAGCCAAGACATCCCTGGCCCTGGGGCCAACGTCCTGACTTTC.

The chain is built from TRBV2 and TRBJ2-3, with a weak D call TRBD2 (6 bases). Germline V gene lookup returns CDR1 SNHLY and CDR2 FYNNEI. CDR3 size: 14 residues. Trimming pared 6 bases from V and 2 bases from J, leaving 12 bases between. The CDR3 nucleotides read TGTGCCAGCAGACTGGACTACGTCACAGATACGCAGTATTTT. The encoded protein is CASRLDYVTDTQYF. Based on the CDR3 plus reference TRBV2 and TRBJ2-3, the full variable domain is EPEVTQTPSHQVTQMGQEVILRCVPISNHLYFYWYRQILGQKVEFLVSFYNNEISEKSEIFDDQFSVERPDGSNFTLKIRSTKLEDSAMYFCASRLDYVTDTQYFGPGTRLTVL.